These T cell receptor beta chains were read from a single sample in a study of T cells in Graves' hyperthyroidism and ophthalmopathy. TCRdb recomputed calls from the multiplex PCR reads with MiXCR, one row per CDR3 protein. The repertoire includes fewer than 700,000 distinct CDR3 sequences, around 15% of them detected once, and about 3.8% sits in the top ten. The sample comprised blood. The receptors originated from a woman aged 25 to 45 with Graves' hyperthyroidism. Both conserved end residues are part of each CDR3. Fields, in order: CDR3 protein, CDR3 DNA, D gene, V gene, J gene, clone size. The D gene is left open where the match is weak. Size tells how often a clone was seen (once, few, many) or the class of an expanded clone, and some rows leave it out.

CASSRAGLEKGNTIYF	TGTGCCAGCAGCCGTGCAGGGTTGGAGAAAGGAAACACCATATATTTT	.	TRBV5-4	TRBJ1-3	.
CSTLGTYGSTEAFF	TGCAGCACCCTGGGGACATATGGTAGCACTGAAGCTTTCTTT	.	TRBV29-1	TRBJ1-1	many
CSVEDKYF	TGCAGCGTTGAAGATAAGTATTTT	.	TRBV29-1	TRBJ2-3	.
CASSRSTVNTEAFF	TGTGCCAGCAGCCGATCGACAGTGAACACTGAAGCTTTCTTT	.	TRBV11-2	TRBJ1-1	many
CASSHLGSGYNEQFF	TGCGCCAGCAGCCACCTGGGGTCAGGATACAATGAGCAGTTCTTC	.	TRBV4-1	TRBJ2-1	.
CASTTTTPPHEQYF	TGTGCCAGCACCACTACGACTCCACCCCACGAGCAGTACTTC	.	TRBV28	TRBJ2-7	medium-sized
CSAPSGSFTGELFF	TGCAGTGCTCCCAGCGGGAGCTTTACCGGGGAGCTGTTTTTT	TRBD2	TRBV20-1	TRBJ2-2	.
CASSDRDEQYF	TGTGCCAGCAGTGATCGGGACGAGCAGTACTTC	.	TRBV2	TRBJ2-7	many
CASSLTGGEYEQYF	TGCGCCAGCAGCTTGACAGGGGGCGAATACGAGCAGTACTTC	TRBD1	TRBV5-1	TRBJ2-7	.
CASRSPGTGGPPLHF	TGTGCCAGCAGGTCCCCCGGGACAGGGGGTCCACCCCTCCACTTT	TRBD1	TRBV28	TRBJ1-6	many
CASSFRGGGGWDTQYF	TGTGCCAGCAGTTTTCGCGGGGGGGGCGGTTGGGATACGCAGTATTTT	TRBD2	TRBV28	TRBJ2-3	.
CASSPGYATQYF	TGTGCCAGCAGTCCAGGGTACGCGACCCAGTACTTC	.	TRBV27	TRBJ2-5	few
CASSLYSMNTEAFF	TGCGCCAGCAGCTTGTACAGCATGAACACTGAAGCTTTCTTT	.	TRBV5-1	TRBJ1-1	many
CASRAGHFNQPQHF	TGTGCCAGCAGGGCGGGACACTTTAATCAGCCCCAGCATTTT	.	TRBV6-1	TRBJ1-5	many
CASSLPTSENTGELFF	TGTGCCAGCAGTTTACCGACCTCAGAGAACACCGGGGAGCTGTTTTTT	.	TRBV28	TRBJ2-2	.
CSARSPGQGDEKLFF	TGCAGTGCTAGATCACCGGGACAGGGAGATGAAAAACTGTTTTTT	TRBD1	TRBV20-1	TRBJ1-4	many
CAISERDTNQPQHF	TGTGCCATCAGTGAGAGGGACACCAATCAGCCCCAGCATTTT	.	TRBV10-3	TRBJ1-5	.
CASSQVGTSGETQYF	TGTGCCAGCAGCCAAGTCGGGACTAGCGGAGAGACCCAGTACTTC	TRBD2	TRBV3-1	TRBJ2-5	many
CASGLLYRAQGGNEQFF	TGTGCTAGTGGTTTGCTATACCGGGCTCAAGGGGGCAATGAGCAGTTCTTC	.	TRBV12-5	TRBJ2-1	many
CASSLTGGEENTEAFF	TGTGCCAGCAGTTTGACAGGGGGCGAGGAGAACACTGAAGCTTTCTTT	TRBD1	TRBV28	TRBJ1-1	.
CASSWGPNTGELFF	TGTGCCAGCAGTTGGGGCCCGAACACCGGGGAGCTGTTTTTT	.	TRBV27	TRBJ2-2	.
CASSLSLAVQAKNIQYF	TGTGCCAGCAGTTTATCTCTAGCGGTCCAGGCCAAAAACATTCAGTACTTC	TRBD2	TRBV28	TRBJ2-4	many